Listed here is a single TCR beta chain. Its antigen is unknown. This entry comes from a study of response to subunit inactivated influenza vaccine. Findings and limits, study-wide: Few additional T cells are recruited per seasonal influenza vaccination, authors suggested.

The CDR3 spans 13 residues. Germline loops: CDR1 SGHDN, CDR2 FVKESK. V was trimmed by 0 bases and J by 5 bases, leaving 5 bases between them. TCRdb re-analysed the RT-PCR reads in MiXCR, keeping a single row per CDR3 protein. In the table there are 650,000 to 800,000 distinct CDR3 sequences, about 14% of which are singletons. V gene TRBV14 combines with J gene TRBJ2-4, with D unclear. This specimen consisted of PBMCs from blood, obtained approximately 15 days before vaccination. This TCR was recovered from a man aged 50 to 59 who received an inactivated influenza vaccine. The CDR3 region is CASSQDLQNIQYF. The CDR3 region has the DNA TGTGCCAGCAGCCAAGATCTTCAAAACATTCAGTACTTC.